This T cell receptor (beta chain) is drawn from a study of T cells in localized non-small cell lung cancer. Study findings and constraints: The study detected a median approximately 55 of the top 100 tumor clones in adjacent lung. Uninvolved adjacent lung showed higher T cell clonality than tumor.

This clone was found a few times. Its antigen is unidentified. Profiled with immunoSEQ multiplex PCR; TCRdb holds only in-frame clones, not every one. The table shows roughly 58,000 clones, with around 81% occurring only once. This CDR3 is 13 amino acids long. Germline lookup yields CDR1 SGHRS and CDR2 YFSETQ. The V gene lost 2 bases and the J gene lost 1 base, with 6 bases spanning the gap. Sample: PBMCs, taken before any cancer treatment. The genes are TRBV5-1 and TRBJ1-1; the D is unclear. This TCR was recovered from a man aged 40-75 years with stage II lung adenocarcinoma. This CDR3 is CASSLRQNTEAFF. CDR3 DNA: TGCGCCAGCAGCTTAAGACAGAACACTGAAGCTTTCTTT.